The source of this T cell receptor beta chain is a study of metastatic and nonmetastatic thyroid tumors. Prior to thyroid surgery, none of the patients had received any treatment. This CDR3 contains 13 residues. V shed 8 bases, J shed 2 bases, and the junction held 6 bases outside the gene matches. TCRdb re-called clones from the PCR reads using MiXCR. The data contain tens of thousands of clones, about 25% of them seen just once; the ten biggest clones take up 7% to 10%. Comment on this clone: This is likely a read error, given that the CDR3 carries no conserved phenylalanine or tryptophan at its end.

J is TRBJ2-7 and V is TRBV12-3 or TRBV12-4; TRBD1 matches 7 bases. Sequencing used blood. The sequence was obtained from a female donor with papillary thyroid cancer or a benign thyroid nodule (not recorded which). Some clones in this sample may be carry-over from other donors' samples. The CDR3, as DNA: TGTGCCAGCGGTATCGGACAGGCCTACGAGCAGTACTCC. Translated: CASGIGQAYEQYS.